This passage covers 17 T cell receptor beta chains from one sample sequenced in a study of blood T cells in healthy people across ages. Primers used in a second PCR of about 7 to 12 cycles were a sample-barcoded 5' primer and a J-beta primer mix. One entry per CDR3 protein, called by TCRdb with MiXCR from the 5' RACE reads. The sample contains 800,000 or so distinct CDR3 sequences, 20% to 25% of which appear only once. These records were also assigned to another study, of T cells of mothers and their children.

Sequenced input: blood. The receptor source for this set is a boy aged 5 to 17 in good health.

This CDR3 is CASKDLRGTNTEAFF. In DNA form, the CDR3 reads TGTGCCAGCAAGGACCTCAGGGGGACGAACACTGAAGCTTTCTTT. The chain carries TRBV13 and TRBJ1-1; 7 positions match TRBD1. Germline assignment: CDR1 PRHDT and CDR2 FYEKMQ (reference sequence). V trimming: 7 bases; J trimming: 1 base; junction bases outside the gene matches: 9. CDR3 length equals 15 residues.

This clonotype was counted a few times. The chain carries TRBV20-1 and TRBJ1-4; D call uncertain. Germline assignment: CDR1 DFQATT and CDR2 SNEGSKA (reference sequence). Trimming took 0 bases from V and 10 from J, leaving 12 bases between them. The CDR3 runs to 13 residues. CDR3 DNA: TGCAGTGCTAGAGATACTGGCCAAGGAAAACTGTTTTTT. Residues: CSARDTGQGKLFF.

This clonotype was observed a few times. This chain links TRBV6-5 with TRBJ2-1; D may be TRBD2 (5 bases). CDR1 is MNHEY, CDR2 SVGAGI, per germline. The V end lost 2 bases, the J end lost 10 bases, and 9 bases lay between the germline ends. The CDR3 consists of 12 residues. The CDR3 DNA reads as TGTGCCAGCAGTTACGACTACATAGAGCAGTTCTTC. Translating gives CASSYDYIEQFF.

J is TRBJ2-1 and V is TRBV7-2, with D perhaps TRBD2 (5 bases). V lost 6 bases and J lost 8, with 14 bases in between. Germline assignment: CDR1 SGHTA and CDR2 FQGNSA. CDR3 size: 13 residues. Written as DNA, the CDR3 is TGTGCCAGCAGACGCAGCGGTGTGGATGAGCAGTTCTTC. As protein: CASRRSGVDEQFF.

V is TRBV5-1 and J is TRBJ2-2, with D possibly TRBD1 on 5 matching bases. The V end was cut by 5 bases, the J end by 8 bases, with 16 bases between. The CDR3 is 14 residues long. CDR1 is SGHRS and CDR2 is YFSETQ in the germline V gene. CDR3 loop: CASSPGSAWGELFF. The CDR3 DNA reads TGCGCCAGCAGTCCAGGGTCCGCTTGGGGGGAGCTGTTTTTT. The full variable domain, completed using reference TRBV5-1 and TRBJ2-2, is KAGVTQTPRYLIKTRGQQVTLSCSPISGHRSVSWYQQTPGQGLQFLFEYFSETQRNKGNFPGRFSGRQFSNSRSEMNVSTLELGDSALYLCASSPGSAWGELFFGEGSRLTVL.

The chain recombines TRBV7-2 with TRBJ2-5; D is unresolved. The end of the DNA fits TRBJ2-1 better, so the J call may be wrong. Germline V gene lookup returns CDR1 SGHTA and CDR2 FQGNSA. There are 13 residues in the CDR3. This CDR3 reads CASSLDFRNEQFF. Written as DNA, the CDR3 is TGTGCCAGCAGCTTAGACTTTAGGAATGAGCAGTTCTTC.

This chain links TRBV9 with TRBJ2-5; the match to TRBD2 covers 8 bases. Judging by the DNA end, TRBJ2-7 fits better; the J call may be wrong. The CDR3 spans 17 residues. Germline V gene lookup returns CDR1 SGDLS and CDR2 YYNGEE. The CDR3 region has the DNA TGTGCCAGCAGCGTAGCTACTGTCGGACTCGGGAGGGACGAGCAGTACTTC. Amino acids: CASSVATVGLGRDEQYF.

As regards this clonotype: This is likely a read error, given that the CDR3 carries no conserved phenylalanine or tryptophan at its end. DNA for the CDR3: TGTGCCAGCAGCTTAGGTGGGACAGGGGTCTATGGCTACACCCTC. The encoded protein is CASSLGGTGVYGYTL. This rearrangement joins TRBV7-2 to TRBJ1-2, with 10 bases fitting TRBD1. V trimming: 1 base; J trimming: 4 bases; junction bases outside the gene matches: 3. CDR1 and CDR2 from the germline V gene are SGHTA and FQGNSA. The CDR3 is 15 residues long.

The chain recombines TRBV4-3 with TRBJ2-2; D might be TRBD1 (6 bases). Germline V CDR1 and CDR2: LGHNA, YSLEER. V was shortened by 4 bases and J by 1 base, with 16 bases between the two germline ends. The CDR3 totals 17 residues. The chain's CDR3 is CASSLADSGLNTGELFF. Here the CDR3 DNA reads TGCGCCAGCAGCCTTGCGGACAGTGGGCTGAACACCGGGGAGCTGTTTTTT.

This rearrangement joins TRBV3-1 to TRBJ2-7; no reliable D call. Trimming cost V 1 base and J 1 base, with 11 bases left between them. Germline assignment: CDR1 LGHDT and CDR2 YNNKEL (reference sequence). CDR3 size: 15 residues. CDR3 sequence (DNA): TGTGCCAGCAGCCAAGCCCAGGACCATTCCTACGAGCAGTACTTC. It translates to CASSQAQDHSYEQYF.

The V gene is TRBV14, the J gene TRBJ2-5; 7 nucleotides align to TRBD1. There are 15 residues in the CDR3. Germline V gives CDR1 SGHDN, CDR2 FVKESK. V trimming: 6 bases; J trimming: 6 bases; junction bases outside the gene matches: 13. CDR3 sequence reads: CASSHSAGTVKTQYF. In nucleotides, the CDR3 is TGTGCCAGCAGTCACTCGGCCGGGACAGTGAAGACCCAGTACTTC.

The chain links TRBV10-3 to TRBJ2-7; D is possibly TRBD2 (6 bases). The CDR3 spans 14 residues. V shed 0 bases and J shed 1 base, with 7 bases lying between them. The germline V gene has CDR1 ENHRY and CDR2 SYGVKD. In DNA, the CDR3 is TGTGCCATCAGTGAGTCGACTAGTTCCTACGAGCAGTACTTC. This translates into CAISESTSSYEQYF.

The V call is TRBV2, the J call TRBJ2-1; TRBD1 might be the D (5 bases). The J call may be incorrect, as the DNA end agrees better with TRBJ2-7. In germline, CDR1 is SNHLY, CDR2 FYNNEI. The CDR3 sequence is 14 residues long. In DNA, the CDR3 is TGTGCCAGCATGGGCAGGGTCGCGTCCTACGAGCAGTACTTC. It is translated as CASMGRVASYEQYF.

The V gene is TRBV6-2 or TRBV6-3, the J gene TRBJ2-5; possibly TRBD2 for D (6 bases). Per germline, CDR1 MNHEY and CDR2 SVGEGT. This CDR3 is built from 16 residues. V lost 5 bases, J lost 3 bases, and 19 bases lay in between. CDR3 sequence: CASSTPMTGEKETQYF. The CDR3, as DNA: TGTGCCAGCAGTACCCCAATGACGGGAGAGAAAGAGACCCAGTACTTC.

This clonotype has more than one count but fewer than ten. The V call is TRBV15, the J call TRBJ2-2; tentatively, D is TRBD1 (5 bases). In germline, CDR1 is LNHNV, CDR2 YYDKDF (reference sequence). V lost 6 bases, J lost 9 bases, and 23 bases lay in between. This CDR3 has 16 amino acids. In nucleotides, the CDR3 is TGTGCCACCAGGCCGACAGAGAAACTTCCAGAATGGGAGCTGTTTTTT. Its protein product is CATRPTEKLPEWELFF.

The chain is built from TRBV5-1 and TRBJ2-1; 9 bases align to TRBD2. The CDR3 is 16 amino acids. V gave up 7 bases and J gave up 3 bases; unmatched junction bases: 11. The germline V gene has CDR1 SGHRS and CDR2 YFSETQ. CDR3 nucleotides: TGCGCCAGCTCTGGAAGCGGGGGGTCGTTCTACAATGAGCAGTTCTTC. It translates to CASSGSGGSFYNEQFF.

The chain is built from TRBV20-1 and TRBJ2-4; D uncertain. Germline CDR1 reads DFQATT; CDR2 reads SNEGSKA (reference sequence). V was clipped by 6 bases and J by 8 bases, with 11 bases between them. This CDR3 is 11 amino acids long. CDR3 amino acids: CSANQAHIQYF. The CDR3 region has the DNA TGCAGTGCCAACCAGGCCCACATTCAGTACTTC.